This T cell receptor beta chain was retrieved from a study of blood T cell repertoires in COVID-19. This CDR3 region has 15 residues. The germline gives CDR1 LGHNT, CDR2 FRNRAP. Trimming removed 7 bases from V and 1 base from J, with 14 bases in between. Original processing methods: Amplification of reference gene primers provided the estimated nucleated cell counts. Profiling relied on immunoSEQ multiplex PCR, and the TCRdb table lists in-frame clones only, not all of them. From that table come the V and J calls and clone size; the DNA was used to work out D and trimming. The profile covers 300,000 to 500,000 clones, with 88% appearing a single time and around 0.97% taken by the ten largest.

Sequences were obtained from PBMCs or T cells enriched from blood (not recorded which). V usage is TRBV12-5 and J usage is TRBJ1-3; possibly TRBD1 for D (5 bases). The TCR sequence derives from a woman aged 30 to 39 with acute COVID-19. The CDR3 here is CASALLGGSGNTIYF. Written as DNA, the CDR3 is TGTGCTAGTGCCCTGTTGGGGGGTTCTGGAAACACCATATATTTT.